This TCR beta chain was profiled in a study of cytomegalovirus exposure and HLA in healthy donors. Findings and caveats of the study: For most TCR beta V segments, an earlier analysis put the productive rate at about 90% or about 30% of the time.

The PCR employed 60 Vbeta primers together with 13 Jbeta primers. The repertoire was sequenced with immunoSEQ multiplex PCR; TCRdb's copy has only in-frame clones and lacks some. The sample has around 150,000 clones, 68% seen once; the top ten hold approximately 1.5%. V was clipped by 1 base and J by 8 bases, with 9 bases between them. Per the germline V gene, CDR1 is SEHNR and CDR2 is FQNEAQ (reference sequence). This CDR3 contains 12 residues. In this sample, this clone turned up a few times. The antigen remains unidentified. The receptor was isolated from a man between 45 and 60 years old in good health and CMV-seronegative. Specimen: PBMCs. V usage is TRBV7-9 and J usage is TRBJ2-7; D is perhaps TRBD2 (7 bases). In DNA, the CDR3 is TGTGCCAGCAGCTTAGAGGGGGGGAAGCAGTACTTC. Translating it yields CASSLEGGKQYF.